Listed here is a single T cell receptor beta chain. As yet, its antigen is unknown. This specimen comes from a study of response to subunit inactivated influenza vaccine. Points from the study as a whole: T cells newly recruited by each seasonal influenza vaccination are few, the authors suggested.

This CDR3 is 16 amino acids long. With 5 bases removed from V and 4 bases from J, the gap between germline ends came to 18 bases. Germline lookup yields CDR1 MNHEY and CDR2 SVGEGT. TCRdb independently ran MiXCR on the RT-PCR reads; one entry per CDR3 protein. The sample yields more than 700,000 distinct CDR3 sequences, less than 25% seen once. The chain couples TRBV6-2 or TRBV6-3 to TRBJ2-1; D remains ambiguous. The TCR comes from a middle-aged man who received an inactivated influenza vaccine. This specimen consisted of PBMCs from blood, obtained approximately 5 days after vaccination. The DNA of the CDR3 is TGTGCCAGCAGTCGCCTCGCAAAGCTCCTTTACAATGAGCAGTTCTTC. This codes for CASSRLAKLLYNEQFF.